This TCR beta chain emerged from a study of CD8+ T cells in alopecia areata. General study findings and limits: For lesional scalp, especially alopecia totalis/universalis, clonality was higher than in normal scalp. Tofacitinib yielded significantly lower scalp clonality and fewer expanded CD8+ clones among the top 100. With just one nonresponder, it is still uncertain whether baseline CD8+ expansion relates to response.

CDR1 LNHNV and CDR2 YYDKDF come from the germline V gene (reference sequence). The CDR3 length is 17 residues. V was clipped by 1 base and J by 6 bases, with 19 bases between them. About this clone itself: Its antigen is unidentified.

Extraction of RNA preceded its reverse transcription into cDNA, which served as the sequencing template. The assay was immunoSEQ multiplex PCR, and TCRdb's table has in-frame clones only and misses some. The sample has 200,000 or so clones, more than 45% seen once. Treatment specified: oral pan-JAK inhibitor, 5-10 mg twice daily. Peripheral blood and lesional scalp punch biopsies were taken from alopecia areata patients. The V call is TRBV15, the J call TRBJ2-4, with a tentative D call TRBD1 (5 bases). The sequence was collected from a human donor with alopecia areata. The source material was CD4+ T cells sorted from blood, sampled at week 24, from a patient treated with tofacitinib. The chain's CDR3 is CATSRGPLDRSGNIQYF. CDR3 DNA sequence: TGTGCCACCAGCAGAGGCCCCTTAGACAGATCGGGAAACATTCAGTACTTC.